The clone carrying this TCR beta chain has only a few counts. Its target is unknown. In building TCR beta libraries, iRepertoire HTBI primers were used together with Arm-PCR of CDR3 regions. MiXCR, applied by TCRdb to the multiplex PCR reads, yields one record per CDR3 protein. Of around 400,000 distinct CDR3 sequences listed, 20% to 25% are singletons. Time point in this sample: persistent/refractory GD, antithyroid drugs over 5 years with positive TRAb. Following extraction of RNA from PBMCs, that RNA was used to make the TCR library. V dropped 6 bases and J dropped 7 bases, with 16 bases sitting between them. CDR1 MDHEN and CDR2 SYDVKM come from the germline V gene. The CDR3 extends over 14 amino acids. The sample comes from a study of regulatory T cells in long-lasting Graves disease. General study findings and limits: The study found lower TCR diversity in persistent Graves' patients than in newly diagnosed ones.

This TCR derives from a female donor with Graves disease. The chain employs TRBV28 and TRBJ1-5; tentative D call: TRBD1 (5 bases). Sequencing used peripheral blood mononuclear cells (PBMCs), obtained when the disease was refractory, from a patient treated with antithyroid drugs. Here the CDR3 reads CASRISGDLQPQHF. The CDR3, as DNA: TGTGCCAGCAGAATATCCGGGGACCTCCAGCCCCAGCATTTT. The whole variable domain, filled in from reference TRBV28 and TRBJ1-5, reads DVKVTQSSRYLVKRTGEKVFLECVQDMDHENMFWYRQDPGLGLRLIYFSYDVKMKEKGDIPEGYSVSREKKERFSLILESASTNQTSMYLCASRISGDLQPQHFGDGTRLSIL.